This T cell receptor (beta chain) was recorded in a study of blood T cell repertoires in COVID-19. The CDR3 contains 16 residues. V was cut by 2 bases and J by 5 bases, with 16 bases left in between. The germline V gene has CDR1 LNHDA and CDR2 SQIVND (reference sequence). Data came from immunoSEQ multiplex PCR; TCRdb stores just in-frame clones and leaves some out. The profile shows 200,000 to 250,000 clones, around four fifths of them singletons. The sequence derives from a man between 25 and 39 years old with active or convalescent COVID-19. The J gene is TRBJ1-5, the V gene TRBV19, with D tentatively TRBD1 (5 bases). The sample taken for sequencing was peripheral blood. CDR3 region: CASSIYGGSWDQPQHF. As DNA, the CDR3 is TGTGCCAGTAGTATATATGGGGGGAGCTGGGATCAGCCCCAGCATTTT.